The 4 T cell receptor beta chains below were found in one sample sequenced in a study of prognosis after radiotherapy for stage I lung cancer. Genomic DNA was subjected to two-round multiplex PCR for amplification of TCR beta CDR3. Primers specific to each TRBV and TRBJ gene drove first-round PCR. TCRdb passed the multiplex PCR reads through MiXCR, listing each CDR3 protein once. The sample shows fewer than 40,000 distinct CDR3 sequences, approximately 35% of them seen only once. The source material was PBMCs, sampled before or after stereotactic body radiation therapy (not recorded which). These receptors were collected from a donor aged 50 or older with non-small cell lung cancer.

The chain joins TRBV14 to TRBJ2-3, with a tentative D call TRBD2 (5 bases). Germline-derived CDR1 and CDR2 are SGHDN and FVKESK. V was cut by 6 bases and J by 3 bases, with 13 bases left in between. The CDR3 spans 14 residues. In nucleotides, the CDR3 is TGTGCCAGCAGAGCCCGGGATGGGACAGATACGCAGTATTTT. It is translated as CASRARDGTDTQYF.

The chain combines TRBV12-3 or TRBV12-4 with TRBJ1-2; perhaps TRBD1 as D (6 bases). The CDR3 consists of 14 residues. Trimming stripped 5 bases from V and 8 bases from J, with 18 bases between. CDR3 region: CASSAGTGSWGYTF. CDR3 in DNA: TGTGCCAGCAGTGCCGGCACAGGGAGTTGGGGCTACACCTTC.

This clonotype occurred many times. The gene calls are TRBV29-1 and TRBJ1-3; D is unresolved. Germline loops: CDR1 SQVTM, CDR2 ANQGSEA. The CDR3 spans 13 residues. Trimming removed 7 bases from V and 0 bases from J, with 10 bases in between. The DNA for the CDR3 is TGCAGCGCTACCCCGTACTCTGGAAACACCATATATTTT. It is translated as CSATPYSGNTIYF.

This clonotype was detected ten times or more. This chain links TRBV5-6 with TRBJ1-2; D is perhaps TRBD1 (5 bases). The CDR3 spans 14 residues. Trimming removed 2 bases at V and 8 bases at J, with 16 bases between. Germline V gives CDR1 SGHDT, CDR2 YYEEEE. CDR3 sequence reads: CASSFGLQASGYTF. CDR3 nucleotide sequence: TGTGCCAGCAGCTTCGGCCTACAGGCTTCAGGCTACACCTTC.